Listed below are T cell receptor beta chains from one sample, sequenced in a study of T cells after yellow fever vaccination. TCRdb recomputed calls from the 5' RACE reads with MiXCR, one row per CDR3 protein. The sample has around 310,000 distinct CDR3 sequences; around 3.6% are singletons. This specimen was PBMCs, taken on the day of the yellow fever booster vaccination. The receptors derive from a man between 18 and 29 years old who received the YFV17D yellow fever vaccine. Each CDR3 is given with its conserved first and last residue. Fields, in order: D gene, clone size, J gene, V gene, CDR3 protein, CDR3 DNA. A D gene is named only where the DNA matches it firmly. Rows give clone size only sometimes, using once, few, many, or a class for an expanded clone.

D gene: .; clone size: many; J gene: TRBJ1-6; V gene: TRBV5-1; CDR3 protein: CASSLYLANSPLHF; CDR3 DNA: TGCGCCAGCAGCTTGTACCTTGCTAATTCACCCCTCCACTTT
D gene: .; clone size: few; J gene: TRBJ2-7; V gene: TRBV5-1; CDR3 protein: CASSAGTHAMGEQYF; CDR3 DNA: TGCGCCAGCAGCGCTGGGACACACGCAATGGGTGAGCAGTACTTC
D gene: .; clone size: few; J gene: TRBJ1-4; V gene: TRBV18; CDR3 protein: CASSPQPVGSQEKLFF; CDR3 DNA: TGTGCCAGCTCACCACAACCCGTGGGCTCCCAGGAAAAACTGTTTTTT
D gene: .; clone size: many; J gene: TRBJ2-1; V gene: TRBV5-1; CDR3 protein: CASSFVVQASYNEQFF; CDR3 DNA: TGCGCCAGCAGCTTTGTGGTCCAGGCGAGCTACAATGAGCAGTTCTTC
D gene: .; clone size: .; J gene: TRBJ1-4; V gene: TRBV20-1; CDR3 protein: CSARDLGVTNEKLFF; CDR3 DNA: TGCAGTGCTAGAGATCTGGGGGTAACTAATGAAAAACTGTTTTTT
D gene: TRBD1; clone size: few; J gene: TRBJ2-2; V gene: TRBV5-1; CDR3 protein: CASSSGAGGRAGELFF; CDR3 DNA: TGCGCCAGCAGCTCGGGTGCAGGGGGCAGGGCCGGGGAGCTGTTTTTT
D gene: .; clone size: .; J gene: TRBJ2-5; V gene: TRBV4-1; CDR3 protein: CASSPQSEAQETQYF; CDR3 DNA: TGCGCCAGCAGCCCCCAATCCGAGGCACAAGAGACCCAGTACTTC
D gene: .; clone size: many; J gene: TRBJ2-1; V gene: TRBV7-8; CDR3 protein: CASSSFSQTSSYNEQFF; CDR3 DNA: TGTGCCAGCAGCTCGTTTAGCCAGACAAGCTCCTACAATGAGCAGTTCTTC
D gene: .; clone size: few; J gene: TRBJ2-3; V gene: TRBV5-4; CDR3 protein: CASSLAGTVIDTQYF; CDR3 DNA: TGTGCCAGCAGTTTAGCCGGGACTGTGATAGATACGCAGTATTTT
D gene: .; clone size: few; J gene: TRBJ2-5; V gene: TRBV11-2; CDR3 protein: CASSLGIGAGQETQYF; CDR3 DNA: TGTGCCAGCAGCTTAGGTATTGGGGCCGGGCAGGAGACCCAGTACTTC